This TCR beta chain was recorded in a study of identical twins. This clonotype was counted at least ten times. The target antigen is unknown. The junction and the germline gene differ at one end; a read error may be behind it. In TCRdb, the 5' RACE reads were re-called with MiXCR into one record per CDR3 protein. The sample lists some 730,000 distinct CDR3 sequences; 18% were seen once. Germline lookup yields CDR1 MNHNS and CDR2 SASEGT. CDR3 length: 13 amino acids. Whole-study findings and limits: Beta out-of-frame twin sharing showed a weaker excess.

These data are also associated with another study on T cells expressing NK-cell markers.

The specimen was PBMCs. The chain uses TRBV6-1 and TRBJ1-2, with D perhaps TRBD1 (6 bases). The sequence was obtained from a woman under 30 in good health. The CDR3 sequence is CASREAGAYGYTF. In nucleotides, the CDR3 is TGTGCCAGCAGAGAAGCAGGGGCCTATGGCTACACCTTC.